Sequencing of this TCR beta chain was carried out in a study of T-cell reconstitution after alpha-beta-depleted transplantation in children (dated by TCRdb to 2016 to 2018). Some background on the complete study: The study quantitatively tracked T-cell immune reconstitution after TCRalphabeta/CD19-depleted allogeneic hematopoietic cell transplantation in children using TCR repertoire profiling.

As for this clonotype: Its recognized antigen is unknown. Just one base apart from a much larger clone, this may be a read error.

The CDR3 numbers 19 residues from cysteine through phenylalanine. Only the CDR3 part of the read is kept: 57 bases, read in frame from the first base. The library was obtained by PCR. Sequenced using an Illumina HiSeq 2500. TCR library preparation used molecular barcoding, with unique molecular identifiers applied to normalize quantification of the TCRbeta repertoire. TCRdb ran its own pipeline on the public reads, namely fastp trimming at Q25 and MiXCR clone calling, and kept in-frame beta chains. Identical CDR3 protein sequences are pooled into one entry, listed with their most common genes and DNA. In all, the sample holds fewer than 200,000 distinct CDR3 sequences, and around 6.8% of those were seen once. Of the sample, about 3% falls within the top ten clones.

Specimen: PBMCs from the stem cell graft donor, collected from the stem cell graft. The origin of this receptor is a human donor who donated a stem cell graft to a child with Wiskott-Aldrich syndrome. The chain is made from TRBV12-3 or TRBV12-4 and TRBJ2-1, with 7 bases matching TRBD2. The DNA is TGTGCCTGCAGTTTAACCCTCGCCGGGGCGGGAGAGAATTACAATGAGCAGTTCTTC. It translates to CACSLTLAGAGENYNEQFF.